This TCR beta chain was documented in a study of response to subunit inactivated influenza vaccine. The length of the CDR3 is 15 residues. V lost 0 bases to trimming and J lost 2 bases, with 10 bases between them. CDR1 and CDR2 (germline): SGHTA, FQGNSA. From the RT-PCR reads, TCRdb called clonotypes with MiXCR, one entry per CDR3 protein. The sample holds approximately 300,000 distinct CDR3 sequences; 22% are singletons and the top ten take 10%. The clonotype originates from a man aged 50 to 69 who received an inactivated influenza vaccine. The chain carries TRBV7-2 and TRBJ1-2; perhaps TRBD1 as D (6 bases). The sequencing used PBMCs from blood, collected less than 22 months after vaccination. The CDR3 nucleotides read TGTGCCAGCAGCTTAGCTCTGACAGGAAACTATGGCTACACCTTC. Translation gives CASSLALTGNYGYTF.